This T cell receptor (beta chain) was recorded in a study of tissue T cells after allogeneic stem cell transplantation. This clone was seen only a few times. Mouse gene names and germline throughout. The CDR3 end lies 1 residue beyond the end of the read and is filled in from the germline J gene. At the DNA level, this CDR3 is encoded by other sequences in the same sample as well. The CDR3 consists of 14 residues. Germline values: CDR1 KGHTA, CDR2 FQNQQP. Produced via immunoSEQ multiplex PCR; TCRdb's table is partial and in-frame only. This repertoire shows 8,500 to 9,000 clones, roughly two fifths found once; its top ten account for about 1.5%. Time point in this sample: mouse harvest day 7 after allogeneic transplant. Tail vein injection delivered 10^7 T-cell-depleted bone marrow cells and 10^6 splenic CD5+ T cells.

This clonotype was obtained from a female BALB/c mouse given C57BL/6 T cells with graft-versus-host disease after an allogeneic hematopoietic cell transplant. The sample comprised skin. The V and J genes are TRBV23 and TRBJ2-7; TRBD2, the table's D call, lacks a check against the DNA. CDR3 bases read: TGCTCCAGCAGTCGGACTGGGGGGAGCTATGAACAGTAC. Protein product: CSSSRTGGSYEQY. The entire CDR3 protein reads CSSSRTGGSYEQYF.